Below are 27 T cell receptor beta chains sequenced from a single sample in a study of shared clonotypes between healthy human individuals. Clones were read by immunoSEQ multiplex PCR, and TCRdb kept only the in-frame ones, dropping some. This repertoire shows approximately 350,000 clones, approximately 96% found once; its top ten account for around 0.3%. Sequencing was performed on memory CD8+ T cells sorted from blood. The subset is: CD45RO+ cells pooled with CCR7-negative TemRA cells. Source of these receptors: a man aged 25-45 years in good health.

This sequence joins TRBV5-1 and TRBJ2-1; D not certain. The length of the CDR3 is 14 residues. CDR1 SGHRS and CDR2 YFSETQ come from the germline V gene. V was cut by 4 bases and J by 6 bases, with 14 bases left in between. CDR3 loop: CASSLRQNLNEQFF. The DNA for the CDR3 is TGCGCCAGCAGCCTAAGACAAAACCTCAATGAGCAGTTCTTC.

The V and J genes are TRBV18 and TRBJ1-4, with D possibly being TRBD1 (6 bases). The CDR3 runs 17 residues. Trimming removed 4 bases at V and 6 bases at J, with 21 bases between. Germline CDR1 KGHSH, CDR2 LQKENI. CDR3 nucleotides: TGTGCCAGCTCACTGAACAGACCACAGGGTTCGCATGAAAAACTGTTTTTT. Its translation: CASSLNRPQGSHEKLFF.

This chain connects TRBV7-6 to TRBJ1-6; possibly TRBD1 for D (6 bases). This CDR3 is 15 amino acids long. CDR1 and CDR2 from the germline V gene are SGHVS and FNYEAQ. V was pared by 5 bases and J by 7 bases, with 15 bases between. The CDR3 sequence is CASSALDSLNSPLHF. The CDR3 region has the DNA TGTGCCAGCAGCGCATTGGACAGCTTAAATTCACCCCTCCACTTT.

As DNA, the CDR3 is TGTGCCAGCTCCCCGTATTGGAGGGACACAGATACGCAGTATTTT. As protein: CASSPYWRDTDTQYF. This sequence joins TRBV18 and TRBJ2-3; D is perhaps TRBD2 (6 bases). This CDR3 is 15 amino acids long. Trimming pared 6 bases from V and 2 bases from J, leaving 15 bases between. Germline V gene sequence: CDR1 KGHSH, CDR2 LQKENI. The variable domain in full, with the rest retrieved from reference TRBV18 and TRBJ2-3, is NAGVMQNPRHLVRRRGQEARLRCSPMKGHSHVYWYRQLPEEGLKFMVYLQKENIIDESGMPKERFSAEFPKEGPSILRIQQVVRGDSAAYFCASSPYWRDTDTQYFGPGTRLTVL.

J is TRBJ2-7 and V is TRBV10-2; tentatively, D is TRBD1 (6 bases). Germline V CDR1 and CDR2: WSHSY, SAAADI. V was trimmed by 2 bases and J by 4 bases, leaving 6 bases between them. The CDR3 contains 12 residues. CDR3 protein: CASSETGYEQYF. The DNA for the CDR3 is TGCGCCAGCAGTGAGACAGGGTACGAGCAGTACTTC.

The V and J genes are TRBV2 and TRBJ2-4; possible D gene TRBD2, 5 bases. Per germline, CDR1 SNHLY and CDR2 FYNNEI. This CDR3 comprises 13 residues. Trimming stripped 4 bases from V and 2 bases from J, with 6 bases between. The CDR3 here is CASSGGTKNIQYF. CDR3 DNA: TGTGCCAGCAGTGGAGGGACCAAAAACATTCAGTACTTC.

The chain couples TRBV29-1 to TRBJ1-2; a possible D gene is TRBD1 (6 bases). In germline, CDR1 is SQVTM, CDR2 ANQGSEA. V was shortened by 8 bases and J by 2 bases, with 9 bases between the two germline ends. The CDR3 totals 11 residues. The chain's CDR3 is CSTGTNYGYTF. The DNA of the CDR3 is TGCAGCACCGGGACAAACTATGGCTACACCTTC.

This chain connects TRBV28 to TRBJ2-5; perhaps TRBD1 as D (5 bases). From germline, CDR1 is MDHEN and CDR2 SYDVKM. This CDR3 comprises 12 residues. Trimming cost V 6 bases and J 1 base, with 6 bases left between them. The CDR3 region has the DNA TGTGCCAGCAGGACAGTCCAAGAGACCCAGTACTTC. It encodes CASRTVQETQYF.

The rearrangement joins TRBV28 to TRBJ1-5; D perhaps matches TRBD1 (6 bases). Germline assignment: CDR1 MDHEN and CDR2 SYDVKM. The CDR3 consists of 13 residues. V lost 11 bases, J lost 1 base, and 12 bases lay in between. The CDR3 DNA reads TGTGCCGCTACAGGGAGGAGCAATCAGCCCCAGCATTTT. Residues: CAATGRSNQPQHF.

A few counts support this clone. The rearrangement links TRBV2 to TRBJ2-7; D unresolved. The germline V and J ends were trimmed by 1 base and 5 bases, with 3 bases remaining between them. Germline V CDR1 and CDR2: SNHLY, FYNNEI. CDR3 length: 11 amino acids. In nucleotides, the CDR3 is TGTGCCAGCAGTGAAGACCACGAGCAGTACTTC. Amino acids: CASSEDHEQYF.

This chain joins TRBV13 and TRBJ2-2; D gene uncertain. The CDR3 length is 13 residues. V was pared by 2 bases and J by 3 bases, with 4 bases between. Germline-derived CDR1 and CDR2 are PRHDT and FYEKMQ (reference sequence). In DNA, the CDR3 is TGTGCCAGCAGCTTATGGGACACCGGGGAGCTGTTTTTT. Residues: CASSLWDTGELFF.

CDR3 amino acids: CASSLWTSSNNEQFF. CDR3 bases: TGCGCCAGCAGCTTGTGGACTAGCAGTAACAATGAGCAGTTCTTC. V and J are TRBV5-1 and TRBJ2-1; TRBD2 aligns across 8 bases. The germline V gene has CDR1 SGHRS and CDR2 YFSETQ. J gave up 5 bases and V 1 base, and 5 bases lay outside the gene matches. The CDR3 is 15 residues long.

The gene calls are TRBV28 and TRBJ2-7, with D perhaps matching TRBD1 or TRBD2 (5 bases each). V lost 3 bases to trimming and J lost 0 bases, with 12 bases between them. The CDR3 sequence is 15 residues long. Germline V gene data show CDR1 as MDHEN and CDR2 as SYDVKM. The CDR3 nucleotides read TGTGCCAGCAGTTTCGGGGCAGTAAGCTCCTACGAGCAGTACTTC. It codes for CASSFGAVSSYEQYF. Full variable domain (rest looked up from reference TRBV28 and TRBJ2-7): DVKVTQSSRYLVKRTGEKVFLECVQDMDHENMFWYRQDPGLGLRLIYFSYDVKMKEKGDIPEGYSVSREKKERFSLILESASTNQTSMYLCASSFGAVSSYEQYFGPGTRLTVT.

The chain has TRBV30 and TRBJ2-7; 9 bases are shared with TRBD2. Germline loops: CDR1 GTSNPN, CDR2 SVGIG (reference sequence). This CDR3 comprises 14 residues. The V gene end was trimmed by 0 bases and the J gene end by 3 bases; junction bases not matched to a gene: 3. The DNA of the CDR3 is TGTGCCTGGAGTGTCGGGACTAGCTTCTACGAGCAGTACTTC. It encodes CAWSVGTSFYEQYF.

As regards this clone: Other DNA sequences in this sample translate to the same CDR3. CDR3 residues: CASSPRLARTDTQYF. As DNA, the CDR3 is TGTGCCAGCAGCCCGCGACTAGCGCGCACAGATACGCAGTATTTT. This chain uses TRBV11-2 with TRBJ2-3; TRBD2 aligns across 8 bases. The germline V gene encodes CDR1 SGHAT and CDR2 FQNNGV. After removal of 5 bases from V and 1 base from J, the junction contained 5 bases not matched to a gene. The CDR3 runs 15 residues.

This chain joins TRBV6-5 and TRBJ2-7, with 7 bases identical to TRBD1. Germline CDR1 is MNHEY and CDR2 is SVGAGI. V lost 1 base, J lost 0 bases, and 3 bases stayed unmatched. This CDR3 has 15 amino acids. The CDR3 region is CASSYYRTGSYEQYF. The CDR3 DNA is TGTGCCAGCAGTTACTATAGGACAGGCTCCTACGAGCAGTACTTC.

The rearrangement links TRBV28 to TRBJ2-5, with 7 nucleotides matching TRBD1. CDR1 MDHEN and CDR2 SYDVKM come from the germline V gene. The V and J ends lost 2 bases and 3 bases, in that order; junction bases with no gene match: 3. The CDR3 is 14 residues long. CDR3 DNA sequence: TGTGCCAGCAGTTTACCCGGGACAGAAGAGACCCAGTACTTC. Its translation is CASSLPGTEETQYF.

This clone appeared once. The J gene is TRBJ1-5, the V gene TRBV6-1; possibly TRBD1 for D (5 bases). This CDR3 is built from 14 residues. Germline V gives CDR1 MNHNS, CDR2 SASEGT. The ends were cut back, 7 bases at V and 7 bases at J, with 17 bases in the middle. The CDR3 DNA is TGTGCCAGCACCGAAGGTTCAGGGAACCAGCCCCAGCATTTT. It translates to CASTEGSGNQPQHF.

About this clone itself: The junction departs from germline at one end; a sequencing error may be responsible. The rearrangement joins TRBV7-7 to TRBJ2-5; 11 positions agree with TRBD2. CDR1 SSHAT and CDR2 FNYEAQ come from the germline V gene (reference sequence). This CDR3 spans 15 amino acids. This CDR3 reads CASSLALAGGETQYF. The CDR3 DNA reads TGTGCTAGCAGCTTAGCTCTAGCGGGAGGAGAGACCCAGTACTTC. The whole variable domain, remainder taken from reference TRBV7-7 and TRBJ2-5, is GAGVSQSPRYKVTKRGQDVTLRCDPISSHATLYWYQQALGQGPEFLTYFNYEAQPDKSGLPSDRFSAERPEGSISTLTIQRTEQRDSAMYRCASSLALAGGETQYFGPGTRLLVL.

The gene calls are TRBV27 and TRBJ2-1, with D uncertain. The CDR3 has 13 residues. Trimming shortened V by 0 bases and J by 5 bases, and 5 bases separated the two germline ends. Germline assignment: CDR1 MNHEY and CDR2 SMNVEV (reference sequence). CDR3 region: CASSLSPHNEQFF. The CDR3 DNA sequence: TGTGCCAGCAGTTTATCCCCCCACAATGAGCAGTTCTTC.

This chain uses TRBV30 with TRBJ1-4; D call uncertain. Germline CDR1 reads GTSNPN; CDR2 reads SVGIG (reference sequence). V was cut by 0 bases and J by 4 bases, with 9 bases left in between. The CDR3 runs 14 residues. CDR3 amino acids: CAWSVPFLNEKLFF. The CDR3 nucleotides are TGTGCCTGGAGTGTTCCGTTTCTTAATGAAAAACTGTTTTTT.

As DNA, the CDR3 is TGTGCCAGCTCACCAACGGGAGTATCCAATGAGCAGTTCTTC. It translates to CASSPTGVSNEQFF. The chain couples TRBV18 to TRBJ2-1, with TRBD2 as a possible D gene (6 bases). Trimming pared 2 bases from V and 6 bases from J, leaving 11 bases between. Germline CDR1 is KGHSH and CDR2 is LQKENI. The CDR3 has 14 amino acids.

The chain recombines TRBV9 with TRBJ2-7; 7 bases fit TRBD2. This CDR3 comprises 16 residues. Germline CDR1 is SGDLS and CDR2 is YYNGEE. The ends lost 3 bases at V and 2 bases at J; junction bases unmatched: 11. CDR3 in amino acids: CASSATQRGGTYEQYF. CDR3 in DNA: TGTGCCAGCAGCGCTACCCAGCGGGGCGGGACCTACGAGCAGTACTTC.

This chain links TRBV25-1 with TRBJ2-7; 7 bases align to TRBD1. Looked up from germline, CDR1 is MGHDK and CDR2 is SYGVNS. CDR3 length: 14 amino acids. J was trimmed by 7 bases and V by 3 bases; bases with no gene match: 9. CDR3 sequence: CASSDPQQGREQYF. CDR3 sequence (DNA): TGTGCCAGCAGTGACCCTCAACAGGGGCGGGAGCAGTACTTC.

The chain couples TRBV9 to TRBJ2-7, with D perhaps given as TRBD1 or TRBD2 (5 bases each). This CDR3 region has 14 residues. The germline gives CDR1 SGDLS, CDR2 YYNGEE. Trimming stripped 2 bases from V and 1 base from J, with 10 bases between. The CDR3 coding sequence is TGTGCCAGCAGCGTGGGGGAGTTGTCCTACGAGCAGTACTTC. Protein: CASSVGELSYEQYF.

The J gene is TRBJ2-1, the V gene TRBV5-4, with unresolved D. V shed 0 bases and J shed 0 bases, with 7 bases lying between them. Germline CDR1 reads SGHNT; CDR2 reads YYREEE (reference sequence). The CDR3 length is 15 residues. DNA of the CDR3: TGTGCCAGCAGCTTGGCCGGGTTCTCCTACAATGAGCAGTTCTTC. Translating it yields CASSLAGFSYNEQFF.

The chain uses TRBV5-1 and TRBJ2-1, with 10 bases lining up with TRBD1. V was clipped by 4 bases and J by 6 bases; unmatched bases: 4. Germline-derived CDR1 and CDR2 are SGHRS and YFSETQ. The CDR3 is 14 amino acids. For the CDR3, the DNA is TGCGCCAGCAGCCGGGACAGGGGAAGCAATGAGCAGTTCTTC. It encodes CASSRDRGSNEQFF.